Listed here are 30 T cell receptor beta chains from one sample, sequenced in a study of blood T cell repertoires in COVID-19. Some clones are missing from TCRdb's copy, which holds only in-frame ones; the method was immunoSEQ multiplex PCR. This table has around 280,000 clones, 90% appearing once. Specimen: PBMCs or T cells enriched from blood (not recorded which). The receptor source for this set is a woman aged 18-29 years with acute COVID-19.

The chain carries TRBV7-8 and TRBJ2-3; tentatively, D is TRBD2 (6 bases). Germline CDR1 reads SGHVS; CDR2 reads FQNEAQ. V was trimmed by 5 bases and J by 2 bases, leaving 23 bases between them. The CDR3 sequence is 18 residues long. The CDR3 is CASSPYREISRPTDTQYF. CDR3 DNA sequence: TGTGCCAGCAGCCCCTACCGGGAGATTAGCCGCCCCACAGATACGCAGTATTTT.

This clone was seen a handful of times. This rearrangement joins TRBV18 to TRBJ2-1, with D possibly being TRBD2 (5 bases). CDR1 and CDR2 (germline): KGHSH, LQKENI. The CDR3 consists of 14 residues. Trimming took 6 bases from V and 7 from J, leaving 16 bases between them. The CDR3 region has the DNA TGTGCCAGCTCCTCCGCGGGCCTTGGGAATGAGCAGTTCTTC. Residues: CASSSAGLGNEQFF.

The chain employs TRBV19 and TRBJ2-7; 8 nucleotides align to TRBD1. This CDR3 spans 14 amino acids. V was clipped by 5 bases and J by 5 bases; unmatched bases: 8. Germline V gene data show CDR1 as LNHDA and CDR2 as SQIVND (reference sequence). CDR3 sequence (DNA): TGTGCCAGTAGTGCGGACAGGGAAGTCAACGAGCAGTACTTC. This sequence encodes CASSADREVNEQYF.

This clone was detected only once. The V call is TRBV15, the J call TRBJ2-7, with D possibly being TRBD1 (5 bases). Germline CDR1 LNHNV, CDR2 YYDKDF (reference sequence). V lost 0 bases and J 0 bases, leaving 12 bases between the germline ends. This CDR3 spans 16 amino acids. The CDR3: CATSRDWQGSSYEQYF. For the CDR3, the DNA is TGTGCCACCAGCAGAGATTGGCAGGGTAGCTCCTACGAGCAGTACTTC.

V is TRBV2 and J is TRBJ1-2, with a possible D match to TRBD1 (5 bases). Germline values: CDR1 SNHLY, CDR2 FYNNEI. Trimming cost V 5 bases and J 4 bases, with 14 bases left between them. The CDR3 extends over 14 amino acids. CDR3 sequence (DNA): TGTGCCAGCAGTAACGGGGGAACCTTCTATGGCTACACCTTC. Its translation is CASSNGGTFYGYTF.

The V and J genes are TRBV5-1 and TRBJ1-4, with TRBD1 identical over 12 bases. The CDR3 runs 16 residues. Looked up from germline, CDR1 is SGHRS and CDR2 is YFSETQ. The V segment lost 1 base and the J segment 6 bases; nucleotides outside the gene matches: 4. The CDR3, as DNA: TGCGCCAGCAGCTTGTTCGGGGACAGGGGGCATGAAAAACTGTTTTTT. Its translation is CASSLFGDRGHEKLFF.

CDR3 protein: CASSTDSRPEKLFF. Written as DNA, the CDR3 is TGTGCCAGTAGTACCGACAGTCGTCCCGAAAAACTGTTTTTT. V is TRBV19 and J is TRBJ1-4; a possible D gene is TRBD1 (5 bases). The CDR3 covers 14 residues. CDR1 LNHDA and CDR2 SQIVND come from the germline V gene (reference sequence). V was clipped by 4 bases and J by 8 bases, with 14 bases between them.

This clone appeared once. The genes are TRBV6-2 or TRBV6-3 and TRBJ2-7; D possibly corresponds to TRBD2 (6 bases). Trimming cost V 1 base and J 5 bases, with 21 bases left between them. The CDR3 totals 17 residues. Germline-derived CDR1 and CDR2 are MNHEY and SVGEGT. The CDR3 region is CASSYFSGEAGIHEQYF. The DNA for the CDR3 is TGTGCCAGCAGTTACTTTTCGGGAGAGGCAGGGATCCACGAGCAGTACTTC.

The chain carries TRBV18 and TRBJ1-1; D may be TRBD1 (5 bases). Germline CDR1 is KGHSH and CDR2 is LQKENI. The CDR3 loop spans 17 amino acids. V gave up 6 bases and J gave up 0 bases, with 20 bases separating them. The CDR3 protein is CASSPGTAGRVNTEAFF. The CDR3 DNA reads TGTGCCAGCTCCCCCGGGACTGCGGGTCGAGTGAACACTGAAGCTTTCTTT.

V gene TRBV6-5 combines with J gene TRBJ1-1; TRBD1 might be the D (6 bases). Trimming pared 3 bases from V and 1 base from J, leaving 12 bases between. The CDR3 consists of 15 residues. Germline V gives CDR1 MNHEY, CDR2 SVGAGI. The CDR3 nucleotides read TGTGCCAGCAGTTATTATCCGGACAGGAACACTGAAGCTTTCTTT. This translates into CASSYYPDRNTEAFF.

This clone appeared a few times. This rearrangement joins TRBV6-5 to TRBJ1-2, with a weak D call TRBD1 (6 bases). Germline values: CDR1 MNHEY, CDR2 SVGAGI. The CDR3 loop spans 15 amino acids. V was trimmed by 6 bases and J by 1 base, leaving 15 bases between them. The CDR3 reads CASRYTGSLNYGYTF. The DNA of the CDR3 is TGTGCCAGCAGGTACACAGGGTCGCTTAACTATGGCTACACCTTC.

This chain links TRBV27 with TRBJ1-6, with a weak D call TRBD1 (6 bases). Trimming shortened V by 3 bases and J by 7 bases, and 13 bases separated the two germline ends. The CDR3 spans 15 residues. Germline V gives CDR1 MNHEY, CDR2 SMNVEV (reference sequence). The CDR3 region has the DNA TGTGCCAGCAGTTTGTCGACAGGAGGAAATTCACCCCTCCACTTT. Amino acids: CASSLSTGGNSPLHF.

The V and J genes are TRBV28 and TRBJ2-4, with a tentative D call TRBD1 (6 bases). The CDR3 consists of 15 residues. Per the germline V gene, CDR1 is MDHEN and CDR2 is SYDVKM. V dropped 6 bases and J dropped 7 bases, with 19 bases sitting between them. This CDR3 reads CASRNIGGTGNIQYF. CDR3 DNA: TGTGCCAGCAGAAATATAGGGGGTACGGGGAACATTCAGTACTTC.

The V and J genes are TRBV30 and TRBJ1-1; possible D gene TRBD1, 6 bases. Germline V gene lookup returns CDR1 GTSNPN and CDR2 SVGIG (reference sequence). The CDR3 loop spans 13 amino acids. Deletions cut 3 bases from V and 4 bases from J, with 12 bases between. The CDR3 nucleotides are TGTGCCTGGAGCCAAGGGGGAGCCACTGAAGCTTTCTTT. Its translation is CAWSQGGATEAFF.

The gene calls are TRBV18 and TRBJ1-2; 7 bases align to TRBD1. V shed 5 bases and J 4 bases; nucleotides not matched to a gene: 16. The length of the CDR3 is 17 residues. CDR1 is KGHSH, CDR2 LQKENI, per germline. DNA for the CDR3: TGTGCCAGCTCATCAAACCGGGACAGAGCTTTCTTCTATGGCTACACCTTC. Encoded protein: CASSSNRDRAFFYGYTF.

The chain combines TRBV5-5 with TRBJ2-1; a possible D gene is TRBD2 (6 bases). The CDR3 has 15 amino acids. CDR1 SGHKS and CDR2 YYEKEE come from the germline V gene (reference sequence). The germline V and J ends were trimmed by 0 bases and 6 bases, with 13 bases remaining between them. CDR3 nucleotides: TGTGCCAGCAGCTTGGCCGGGAGTTTCGTCAATGAGCAGTTCTTC. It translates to CASSLAGSFVNEQFF.

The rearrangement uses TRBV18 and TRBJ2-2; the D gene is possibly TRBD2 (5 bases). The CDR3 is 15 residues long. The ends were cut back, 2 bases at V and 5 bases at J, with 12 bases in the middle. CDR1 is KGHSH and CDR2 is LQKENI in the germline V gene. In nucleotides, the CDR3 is TGTGCCAGCTCACCAGGGCTAGCTGGGACCGGGGAGCTGTTTTTT. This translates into CASSPGLAGTGELFF.

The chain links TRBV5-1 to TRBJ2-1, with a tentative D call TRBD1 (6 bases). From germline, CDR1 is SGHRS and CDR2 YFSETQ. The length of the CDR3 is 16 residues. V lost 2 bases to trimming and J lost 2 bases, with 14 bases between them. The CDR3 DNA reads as TGCGCCAGCAGCTTACAACAGGGAGTTGCCTACAATGAGCAGTTCTTC. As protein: CASSLQQGVAYNEQFF.

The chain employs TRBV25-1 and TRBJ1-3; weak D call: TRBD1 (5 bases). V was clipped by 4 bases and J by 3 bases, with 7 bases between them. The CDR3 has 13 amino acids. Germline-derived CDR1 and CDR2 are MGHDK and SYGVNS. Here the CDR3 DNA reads TGTGCCAGCAGTGCCAGGGATGGAAACACCATATATTTT. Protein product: CASSARDGNTIYF.

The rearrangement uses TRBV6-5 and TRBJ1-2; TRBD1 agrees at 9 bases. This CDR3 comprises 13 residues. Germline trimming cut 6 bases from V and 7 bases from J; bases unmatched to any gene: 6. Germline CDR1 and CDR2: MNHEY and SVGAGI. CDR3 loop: CASSPGQGIGYTF. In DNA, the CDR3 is TGTGCCAGCAGCCCGGGACAGGGTATTGGCTACACCTTC.

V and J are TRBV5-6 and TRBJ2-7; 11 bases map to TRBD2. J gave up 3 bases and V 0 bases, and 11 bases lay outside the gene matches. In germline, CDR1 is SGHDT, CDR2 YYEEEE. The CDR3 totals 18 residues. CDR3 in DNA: TGTGCCAGCAGCTTGGATACTAGCGGGAGAACAAGAGGCTACGAGCAGTACTTC. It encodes CASSLDTSGRTRGYEQYF. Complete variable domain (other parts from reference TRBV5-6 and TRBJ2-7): DAGVTQSPTHLIKTRGQQVTLRCSPKSGHDTVSWYQQALGQGPQFIFQYYEEEERQRGNFPDRFSGHQFPNYSSELNVNALLLGDSALYLCASSLDTSGRTRGYEQYFGPGTRLTVT.

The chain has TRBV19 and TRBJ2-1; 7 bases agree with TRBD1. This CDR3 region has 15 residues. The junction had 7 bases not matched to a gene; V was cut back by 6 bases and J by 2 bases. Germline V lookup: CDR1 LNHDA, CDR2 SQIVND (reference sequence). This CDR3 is CASSPATGTYNEQFF. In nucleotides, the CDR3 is TGTGCCAGTAGCCCCGCGACAGGGACCTACAATGAGCAGTTCTTC.

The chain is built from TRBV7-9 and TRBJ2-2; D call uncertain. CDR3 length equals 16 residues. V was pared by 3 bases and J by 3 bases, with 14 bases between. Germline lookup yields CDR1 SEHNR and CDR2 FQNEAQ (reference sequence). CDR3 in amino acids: CASSFLISFDTGELFF. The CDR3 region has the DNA TGTGCCAGCAGCTTCCTTATCTCCTTTGACACCGGGGAGCTGTTTTTT.

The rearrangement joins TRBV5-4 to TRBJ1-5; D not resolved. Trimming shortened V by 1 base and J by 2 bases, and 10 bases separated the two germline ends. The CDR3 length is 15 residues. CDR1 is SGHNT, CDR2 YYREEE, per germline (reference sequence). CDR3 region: CASSLRGGGNQPQHF. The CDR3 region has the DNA TGTGCCAGCAGCTTGCGGGGAGGAGGCAATCAGCCCCAGCATTTT.

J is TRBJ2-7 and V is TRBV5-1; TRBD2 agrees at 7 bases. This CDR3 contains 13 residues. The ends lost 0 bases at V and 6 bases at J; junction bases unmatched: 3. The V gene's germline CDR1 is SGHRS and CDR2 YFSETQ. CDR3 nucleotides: TGCGCCAGCAGCTTGGGCGGGAGTTCCGAGCAGTACTTC. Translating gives CASSLGGSSEQYF.

DNA of the CDR3: TGTGCCAGCAGTAGAGAGAGCAATCAGCCCCAGCATTTT. Residues: CASSRESNQPQHF. The chain recombines TRBV12-3 or TRBV12-4 with TRBJ1-5; no reliable D call. V gave up 5 bases and J gave up 1 base, with 6 bases separating them. This CDR3 is built from 13 residues.

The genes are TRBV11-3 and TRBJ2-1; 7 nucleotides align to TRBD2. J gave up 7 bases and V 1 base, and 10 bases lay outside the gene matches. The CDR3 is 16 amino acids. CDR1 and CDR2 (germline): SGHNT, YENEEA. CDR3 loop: CASSLAPTSLGNEQFF. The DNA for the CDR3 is TGTGCCAGCAGCTTAGCGCCGACTAGCCTAGGTAATGAGCAGTTCTTC. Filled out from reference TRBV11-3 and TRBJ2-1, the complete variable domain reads EAGVVQSPRYKIIEKKQPVAFWCNPISGHNTLYWYLQNLGQGPELLIRYENEEAVDDSQLPKDRFSAERLKGVDSTLKIQPAELGDSAVYLCASSLAPTSLGNEQFFGPGTRLTVL.

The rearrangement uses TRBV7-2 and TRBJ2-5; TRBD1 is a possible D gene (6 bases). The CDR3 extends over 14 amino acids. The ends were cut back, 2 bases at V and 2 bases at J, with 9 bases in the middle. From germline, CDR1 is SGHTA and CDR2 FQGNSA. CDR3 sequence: CASSLTQGQETQYF. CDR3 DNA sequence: TGTGCCAGCAGCTTAACACAGGGTCAAGAGACCCAGTACTTC.

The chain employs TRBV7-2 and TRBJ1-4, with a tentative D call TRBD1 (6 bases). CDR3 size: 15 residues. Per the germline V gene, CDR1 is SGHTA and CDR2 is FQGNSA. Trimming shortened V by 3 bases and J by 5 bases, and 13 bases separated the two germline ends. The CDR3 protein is CASSFGGGANEKLFF. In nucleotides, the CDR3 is TGTGCCAGCAGCTTTGGTGGGGGGGCGAATGAAAAACTGTTTTTT.

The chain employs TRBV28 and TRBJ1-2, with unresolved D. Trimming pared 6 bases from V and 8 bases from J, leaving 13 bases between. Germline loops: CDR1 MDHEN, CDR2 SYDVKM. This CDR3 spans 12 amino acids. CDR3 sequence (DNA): TGTGCCAGCAGCGCCCCGGGTAGCGGCTACACCTTC. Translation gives CASSAPGSGYTF.